The 15 T cell receptor beta chains below come from one sample, sequenced in a study of shared clonotypes between healthy human individuals. Libraries were prepared by immunoSEQ multiplex PCR; TCRdb keeps only in-frame clonotypes and omits some of them. Among approximately 720,000 clones listed, 92% were seen once. Naivety among CD8 cells was defined by CD45RO negativity and positive CCR7 selection, thereby excluding terminally differentiated effector memory CD45RA+ cells. Sequenced: naive CD8+ T cells sorted from blood. These receptors came from a man under 40 in good health.

The J gene is TRBJ2-1, the V gene TRBV4-1; D perhaps matches TRBD2 (7 bases). Trimming left V 4 bases short and J 6 bases short, with 19 bases between. Germline CDR1 reads MGHRA; CDR2 reads YSYEKL. This CDR3 region has 16 residues. The CDR3, as DNA: TGCGCCAGCAGCCCCCAAGGGGGGGGCTATAGCAATGAGCAGTTCTTC. Amino acids: CASSPQGGGYSNEQFF.

This chain joins TRBV7-9 and TRBJ2-1, with 11 bases identical to TRBD2. The CDR3 spans 16 residues. With V trimmed by 5 bases and J by 8 bases, 11 bases remained unmatched. Germline V CDR1 and CDR2: SEHNR, FQNEAQ (reference sequence). The CDR3 bases are TGTGCCAGCAGCCCCTTAACTAGCGGGAGTAGGCATGAGCAGTTCTTC. This translates into CASSPLTSGSRHEQFF. The full variable domain, with the rest looked up from reference TRBV7-9 and TRBJ2-1, is DTGVSQNPRHKITKRGQNVTFRCDPISEHNRLYWYRQTLGQGPEFLTYFQNEAQLEKSRLLSDRFSAERPKGSFSTLEIQRTEQGDSAMYLCASSPLTSGSRHEQFFGPGTRLTVL.

This chain links TRBV5-1 with TRBJ2-1; 8 bases are shared with TRBD2. Trimming removed 0 bases from V and 2 bases from J; junction bases left unmatched: 7. This CDR3 is built from 17 residues. The germline gives CDR1 SGHRS, CDR2 YFSETQ. CDR3 DNA sequence: TGCGCCAGCAGCTTGGCAGTAAGCGGGAGCACCTACAATGAGCAGTTCTTC. Translating it yields CASSLAVSGSTYNEQFF.

The chain couples TRBV7-9 to TRBJ2-1, with 7 bases fitting TRBD2. Germline CDR1 reads SEHNR; CDR2 reads FQNEAQ (reference sequence). The CDR3 has 16 amino acids. V was clipped by 5 bases and J by 6 bases; unmatched bases: 13. The CDR3 region is CASSPPSGNKINEQFF. The CDR3 nucleotides read TGTGCCAGCAGCCCCCCTAGCGGTAATAAGATCAATGAGCAGTTCTTC.

The rearrangement uses TRBV5-5 and TRBJ2-7; 8 nucleotides line up with TRBD2. The V gene end was trimmed by 1 base and the J gene end by 7 bases; junction bases not matched to a gene: 16. There are 17 residues in the CDR3. The germline V gene has CDR1 SGHKS and CDR2 YYEKEE (reference sequence). CDR3 in amino acids: CASSLYGFGRASGEQYF. DNA of the CDR3: TGTGCCAGCAGCTTGTACGGGTTCGGGAGGGCCTCGGGGGAGCAGTACTTC.

The V gene is TRBV11-2, the J gene TRBJ2-3, with D possibly matching TRBD2 (5 bases). There are 14 residues in the CDR3. Germline lookup yields CDR1 SGHAT and CDR2 FQNNGV. Between the trimmed V and J ends, which lost 1 base and 5 bases, there was a span of 10 bases. The CDR3 coding sequence is TGTGCCAGCAGCTTAGTTTTCGGGATAGATACGCAGTATTTT. Protein product: CASSLVFGIDTQYF.

Only one count was recorded for this clone. The V gene is TRBV19, the J gene TRBJ1-5; a weak D match, TRBD1 (5 bases). V shed 7 bases and J shed 9 bases, with 16 bases lying between them. The CDR3 is 13 amino acids. Germline CDR1 is LNHDA and CDR2 is SQIVND (reference sequence). The CDR3 DNA is TGTGCCAGTAACCCAGGGACCCCAAGGCCCCAGCATTTT. Its protein is CASNPGTPRPQHF. The full variable domain, its missing parts supplied by reference TRBV19 and TRBJ1-5, is DGGITQSPKYLFRKEGQNVTLSCEQNLNHDAMYWYRQDPGQGLRLIYYSQIVNDFQKGDIAEGYSVSREKKESFPLTVTSAQKNPTAFYLCASNPGTPRPQHFGDGTRLSIL.

The chain combines TRBV27 with TRBJ2-1; 7 bases align to TRBD2. J gave up 12 bases and V 4 bases, and 18 bases lay outside the gene matches. The CDR3 spans 16 residues. Germline assignment: CDR1 MNHEY and CDR2 SMNVEV (reference sequence). For the CDR3, the DNA is TGTGCCAGCAGTTCCCTAACTAGCGACCTTACAATTGGGCAGTTCTTC. Its protein is CASSSLTSDLTIGQFF.

The chain links TRBV19 to TRBJ2-7; 10 nucleotides line up with TRBD2. After removal of 9 bases from V and 2 bases from J, the junction contained 7 bases not matched to a gene. Germline V gives CDR1 LNHDA, CDR2 SQIVND (reference sequence). CDR3 size: 14 residues. The CDR3 DNA sequence: TGTGCCAGCGCCTGGACTAGCGGTCCCTACGAGCAGTACTTC. Protein sequence: CASAWTSGPYEQYF. Complete variable domain (other parts from reference TRBV19 and TRBJ2-7): DGGITQSPKYLFRKEGQNVTLSCEQNLNHDAMYWYRQDPGQGLRLIYYSQIVNDFQKGDIAEGYSVSREKKESFPLTVTSAQKNPTAFYLCASAWTSGPYEQYFGPGTRLTVT.

The V gene is TRBV7-9, the J gene TRBJ2-7, with D possibly matching TRBD2 (5 bases). Germline CDR1 reads SEHNR; CDR2 reads FQNEAQ (reference sequence). This CDR3 spans 14 amino acids. V was cut by 1 base and J by 0 bases, with 7 bases left in between. CDR3 DNA: TGTGCCAGCAGCTTAGAAACTAGCTCCTACGAGCAGTACTTC. This encodes CASSLETSSYEQYF. The full variable domain, with the rest looked up from reference TRBV7-9 and TRBJ2-7, is DTGVSQNPRHKITKRGQNVTFRCDPISEHNRLYWYRQTLGQGPEFLTYFQNEAQLEKSRLLSDRFSAERPKGSFSTLEIQRTEQGDSAMYLCASSLETSSYEQYFGPGTRLTVT.

The rearrangement uses TRBV27 and TRBJ1-5; no clear D gene. With 5 bases removed from V and 3 bases from J, the gap between germline ends came to 8 bases. This CDR3 is 13 amino acids long. CDR1 and CDR2 (germline): MNHEY, SMNVEV (reference sequence). The CDR3 loop reads CASSAGNNQPQHF. The CDR3 DNA reads as TGTGCCAGCAGTGCGGGCAACAATCAGCCCCAGCATTTT.

Concerning this clone itself: Other DNA sequences within the sample encode an identical CDR3. This chain connects TRBV9 to TRBJ2-7, with a possible D match to TRBD2 (5 bases). The CDR3 spans 13 residues. V was pared by 2 bases and J by 0 bases, with 6 bases between. From germline, CDR1 is SGDLS and CDR2 YYNGEE. The CDR3 is CASSVGDSYEQYF. DNA for the CDR3: TGTGCCAGCAGCGTCGGGGACTCCTACGAGCAGTACTTC.

This clone has just one count. V is TRBV9 and J is TRBJ2-1, with D possibly TRBD1 on 9 matching bases. Germline CDR1 reads SGDLS; CDR2 reads YYNGEE. V was shortened by 3 bases and J by 0 bases, with 19 bases between the two germline ends. This CDR3 spans 18 amino acids. DNA of the CDR3: TGTGCCAGCAGCGACAGGGGGCCGAGCGGGAGCTCCTACAATGAGCAGTTCTTC. It yields the protein CASSDRGPSGSSYNEQFF.

The V call is TRBV6-5, the J call TRBJ2-7; D is unclear. The V gene's germline CDR1 is MNHEY and CDR2 SVGAGI. Trimming took off 7 bases at V and 5 bases at J, with 9 bases between the two ends. The CDR3 sequence is 11 residues long. CDR3 protein: CASTESNEQYF. DNA for the CDR3: TGTGCCAGCACGGAGAGCAACGAGCAGTACTTC.

The genes are TRBV19 and TRBJ2-1, with a tentative D call TRBD2 (6 bases). Germline CDR1 and CDR2: LNHDA and SQIVND (reference sequence). V gave up 3 bases and J gave up 2 bases, with 11 bases separating them. There are 15 residues in the CDR3. The CDR3 sequence is CASSMGGNPYNEQFF. In DNA, the CDR3 is TGTGCCAGTAGTATGGGGGGAAACCCCTACAATGAGCAGTTCTTC.